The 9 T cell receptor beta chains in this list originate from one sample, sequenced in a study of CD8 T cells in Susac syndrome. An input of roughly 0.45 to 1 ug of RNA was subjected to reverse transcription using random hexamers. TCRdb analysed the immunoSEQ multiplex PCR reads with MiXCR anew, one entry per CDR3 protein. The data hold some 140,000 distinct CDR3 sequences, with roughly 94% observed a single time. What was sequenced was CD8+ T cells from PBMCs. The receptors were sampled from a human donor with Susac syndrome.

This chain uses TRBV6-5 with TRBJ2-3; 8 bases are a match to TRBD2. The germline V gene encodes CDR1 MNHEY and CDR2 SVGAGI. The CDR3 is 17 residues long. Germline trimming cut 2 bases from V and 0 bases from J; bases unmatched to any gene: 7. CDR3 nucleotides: TGTGCCAGCAGTTACCCCCGGACTAGCCCTAGCACAGATACGCAGTATTTT. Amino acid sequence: CASSYPRTSPSTDTQYF.

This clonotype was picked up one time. The CDR3 loop reads CASSTSNSIKGGPLNWNIQYF. The DNA of the CDR3 is TGTGCCAGCAGTACGTCTAATTCGATTAAAGGTGGCCCCCTAAATTGGAACATTCAGTACTTC. The rearrangement links TRBV2 to TRBJ2-4; D gene ambiguous. Germline-derived CDR1 and CDR2 are SNHLY and FYNNEI. This CDR3 contains 21 residues. V gave up 5 bases and J gave up 7 bases, with 36 bases separating them.

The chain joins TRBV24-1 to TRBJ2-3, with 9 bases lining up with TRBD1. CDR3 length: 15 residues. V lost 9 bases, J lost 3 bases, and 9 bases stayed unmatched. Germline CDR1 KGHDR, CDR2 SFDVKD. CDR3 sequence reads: CATGPGTGKTDTQYF. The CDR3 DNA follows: TGTGCCACCGGCCCCGGGACAGGGAAGACAGATACGCAGTATTTT.

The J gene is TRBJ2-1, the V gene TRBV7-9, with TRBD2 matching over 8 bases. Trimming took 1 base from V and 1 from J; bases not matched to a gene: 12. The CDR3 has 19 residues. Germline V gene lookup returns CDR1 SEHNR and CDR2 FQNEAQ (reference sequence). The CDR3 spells CASSLGESSGIISYNEQFF. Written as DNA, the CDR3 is TGTGCCAGCAGCTTAGGGGAGAGTAGCGGGATCATTTCCTACAATGAGCAGTTCTTC.

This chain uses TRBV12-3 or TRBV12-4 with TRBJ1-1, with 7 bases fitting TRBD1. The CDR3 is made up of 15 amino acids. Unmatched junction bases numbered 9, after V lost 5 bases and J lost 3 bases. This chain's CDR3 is CASSQTEGTDTEAFF. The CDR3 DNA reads TGTGCCAGCAGTCAAACCGAGGGGACAGACACTGAAGCTTTCTTT.

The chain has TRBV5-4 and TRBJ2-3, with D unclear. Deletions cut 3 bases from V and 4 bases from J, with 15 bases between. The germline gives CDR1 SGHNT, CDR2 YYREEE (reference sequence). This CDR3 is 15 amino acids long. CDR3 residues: CASSWGSSSSDTQYF. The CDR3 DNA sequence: TGTGCCAGCAGCTGGGGAAGTTCGAGTTCAGATACGCAGTATTTT. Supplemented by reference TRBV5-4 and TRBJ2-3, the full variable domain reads ETGVTQSPTHLIKTRGQQVTLRCSSQSGHNTVSWYQQALGQGPQFIFQYYREEENGRGNFPPRFSGLQFPNYSSELNVNALELDDSALYLCASSWGSSSSDTQYFGPGTRLTVL.

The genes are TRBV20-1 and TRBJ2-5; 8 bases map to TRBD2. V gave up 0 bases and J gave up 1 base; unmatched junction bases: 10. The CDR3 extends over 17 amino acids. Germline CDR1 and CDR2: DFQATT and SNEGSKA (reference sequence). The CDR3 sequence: CSARDLSPSGFQETQYF. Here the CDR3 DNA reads TGCAGTGCTAGAGATCTGTCCCCTAGCGGGTTCCAAGAGACCCAGTACTTC.

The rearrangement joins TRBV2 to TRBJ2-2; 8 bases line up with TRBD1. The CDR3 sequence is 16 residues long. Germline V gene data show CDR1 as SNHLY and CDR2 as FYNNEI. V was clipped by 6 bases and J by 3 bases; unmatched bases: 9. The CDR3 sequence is CASSRVPTGDTGELFF. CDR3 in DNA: TGTGCCAGCAGCAGGGTACCGACAGGGGACACCGGGGAGCTGTTTTTT.

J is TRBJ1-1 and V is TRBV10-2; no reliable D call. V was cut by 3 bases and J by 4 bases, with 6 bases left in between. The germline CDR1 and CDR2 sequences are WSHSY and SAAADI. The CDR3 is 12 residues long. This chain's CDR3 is CASSEGSTEAFF. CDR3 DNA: TGCGCCAGCAGTGAAGGGAGCACTGAAGCTTTCTTT.